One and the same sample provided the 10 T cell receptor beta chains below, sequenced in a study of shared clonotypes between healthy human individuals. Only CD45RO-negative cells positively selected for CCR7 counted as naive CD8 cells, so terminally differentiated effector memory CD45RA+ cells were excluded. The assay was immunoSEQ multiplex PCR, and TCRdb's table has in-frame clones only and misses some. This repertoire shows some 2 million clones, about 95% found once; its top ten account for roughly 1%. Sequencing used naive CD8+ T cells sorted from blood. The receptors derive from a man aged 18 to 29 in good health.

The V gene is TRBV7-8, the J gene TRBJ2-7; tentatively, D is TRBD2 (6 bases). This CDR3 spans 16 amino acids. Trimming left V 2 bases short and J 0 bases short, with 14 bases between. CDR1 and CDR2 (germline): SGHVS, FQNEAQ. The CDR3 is CASSLYMDGSSYEQYF. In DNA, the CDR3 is TGTGCCAGCAGCTTATATATGGACGGGAGCTCCTACGAGCAGTACTTC.

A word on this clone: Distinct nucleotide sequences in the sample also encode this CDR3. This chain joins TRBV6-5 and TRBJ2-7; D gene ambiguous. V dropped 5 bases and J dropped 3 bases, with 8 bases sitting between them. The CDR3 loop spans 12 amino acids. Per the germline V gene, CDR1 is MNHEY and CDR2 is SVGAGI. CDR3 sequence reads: CASSPDGYEQYF. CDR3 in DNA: TGTGCCAGCAGTCCCGACGGCTACGAGCAGTACTTC.

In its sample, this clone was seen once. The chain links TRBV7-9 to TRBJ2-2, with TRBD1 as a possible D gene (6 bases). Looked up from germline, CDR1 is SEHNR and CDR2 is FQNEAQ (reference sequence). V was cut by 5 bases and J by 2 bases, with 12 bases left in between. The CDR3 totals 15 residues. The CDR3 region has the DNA TGTGCCAGCAGCACGTCGGGACATAACACCGGGGAGCTGTTTTTT. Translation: CASSTSGHNTGELFF.

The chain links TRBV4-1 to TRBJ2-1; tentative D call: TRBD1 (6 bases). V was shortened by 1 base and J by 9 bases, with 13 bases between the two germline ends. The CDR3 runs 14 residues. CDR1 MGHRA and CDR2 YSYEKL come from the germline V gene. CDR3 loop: CASSQAPRGTEQFF. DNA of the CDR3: TGCGCCAGCAGCCAAGCCCCCAGGGGTACTGAGCAGTTCTTC.

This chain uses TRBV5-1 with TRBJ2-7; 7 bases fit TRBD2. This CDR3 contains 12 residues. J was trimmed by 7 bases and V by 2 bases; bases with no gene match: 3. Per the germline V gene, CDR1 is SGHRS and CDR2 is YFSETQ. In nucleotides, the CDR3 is TGCGCCAGCAGCTTCTCCGGGAGGGAGCAGTACTTC. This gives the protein CASSFSGREQYF. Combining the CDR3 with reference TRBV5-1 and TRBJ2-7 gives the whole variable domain KAGVTQTPRYLIKTRGQQVTLSCSPISGHRSVSWYQQTPGQGLQFLFEYFSETQRNKGNFPGRFSGRQFSNSRSEMNVSTLELGDSALYLCASSFSGREQYFGPGTRLTVT.

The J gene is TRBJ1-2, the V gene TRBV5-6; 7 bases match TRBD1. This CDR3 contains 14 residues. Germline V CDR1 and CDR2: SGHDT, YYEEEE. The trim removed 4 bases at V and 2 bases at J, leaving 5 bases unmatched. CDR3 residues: CASSRGTANYGYTF. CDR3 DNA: TGTGCCAGCAGCAGAGGGACAGCCAACTATGGCTACACCTTC.

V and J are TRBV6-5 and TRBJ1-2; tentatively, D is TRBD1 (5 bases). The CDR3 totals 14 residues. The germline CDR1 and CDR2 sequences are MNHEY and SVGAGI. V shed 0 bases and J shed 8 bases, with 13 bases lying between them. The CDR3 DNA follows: TGTGCCAGCAGTTACTCAGAAGGGGTCAGCGGCTACACCTTC. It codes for CASSYSEGVSGYTF.

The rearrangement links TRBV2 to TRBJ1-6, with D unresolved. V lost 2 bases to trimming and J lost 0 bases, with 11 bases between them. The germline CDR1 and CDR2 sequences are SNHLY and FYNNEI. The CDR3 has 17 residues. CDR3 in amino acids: CASSETLGSSYNSPLHF. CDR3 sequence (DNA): TGTGCCAGCAGTGAAACGTTGGGGAGCTCCTATAATTCACCCCTCCACTTT.

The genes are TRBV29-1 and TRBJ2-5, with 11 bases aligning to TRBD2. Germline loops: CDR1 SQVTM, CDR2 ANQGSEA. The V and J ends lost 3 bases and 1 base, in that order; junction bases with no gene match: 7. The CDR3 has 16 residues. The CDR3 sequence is CSVDGLAGGTQETQYF. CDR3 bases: TGCAGCGTTGATGGTCTAGCGGGAGGTACCCAAGAGACCCAGTACTTC.

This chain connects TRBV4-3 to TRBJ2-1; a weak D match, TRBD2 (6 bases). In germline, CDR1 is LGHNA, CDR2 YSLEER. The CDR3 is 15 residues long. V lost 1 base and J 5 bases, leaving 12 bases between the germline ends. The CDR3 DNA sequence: TGCGCCAGCAGCCAAGGACTAGATCTAAACAATGAGCAGTTCTTC. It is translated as CASSQGLDLNNEQFF.